Each of the 27 T cell receptor beta chains below was sequenced from the same sample in a study of PD-1 blockade in classical Hodgkin lymphoma. Sequencing was performed with immunoSEQ multiplex PCR; in TCRdb, only in-frame clones are kept and a portion is missing. The table records about 21,000 clones, under 70% of them present only once. Relapse was seen in all patients after autologous stem cell transplantation, and brentuximab vedotin exposure was variable. The sample in question was peripheral blood mononuclear cells (PBMCs), obtained at baseline. All receptors come from a human donor with classical Hodgkin lymphoma.

The V call is TRBV28, the J call TRBJ1-2; D unresolved. The CDR3 is made up of 15 amino acids. V lost 3 bases and J lost 3, with 14 bases in between. Germline V CDR1 and CDR2: MDHEN, SYDVKM. As DNA, the CDR3 is TGTGCCAGCAGTTTGCCACAGACGACCTACTATGGCTACACCTTC. This translates into CASSLPQTTYYGYTF.

The chain joins TRBV6-5 to TRBJ1-5; maybe TRBD1 (6 bases). This CDR3 has 16 amino acids. V lost 0 bases and J lost 1, with 10 bases in between. Germline CDR1 and CDR2: MNHEY and SVGAGI. CDR3 sequence: CASSYSAGASNQPQHF. As DNA, the CDR3 is TGTGCCAGCAGTTACTCTGCGGGGGCAAGCAATCAGCCCCAGCATTTT.

This clone was found a few times. The V call is TRBV19, the J call TRBJ1-5; 9 nucleotides line up with TRBD1. CDR1 is LNHDA, CDR2 SQIVND, per germline (reference sequence). Unmatched junction bases numbered 7, after V lost 3 bases and J lost 7 bases. The CDR3 has 15 residues. The CDR3 is CASSIMGQGGQPQHF. The CDR3 nucleotides are TGTGCCAGTAGTATTATGGGACAGGGAGGCCAGCCCCAGCATTTT.

This sequence joins TRBV6-5 and TRBJ2-1, with 8 bases identical to TRBD1. In germline, CDR1 is MNHEY, CDR2 SVGAGI. The CDR3 sequence is 14 residues long. CDR3 sequence: CAAWGTGSGNEQFF. CDR3 sequence (DNA): TGTGCGGCGTGGGGGACAGGCAGCGGCAATGAGCAGTTCTTC.

The CDR3 sequence is CASSYPESNQPQHF. CDR3 coding DNA: TGTGCCAGCAGTTACCCCGAAAGCAATCAGCCCCAGCATTTT. The chain joins TRBV6-6 to TRBJ1-5; unclear D gene. Germline assignment: CDR1 MNHNY and CDR2 SVGAGI (reference sequence). V lost 2 bases, J lost 1 base, and 6 bases lay in between. This CDR3 is built from 14 residues.

V gene TRBV15 combines with J gene TRBJ2-5; possibly TRBD2 for D (6 bases). Judging by the DNA end, TRBJ2-7 fits better; the J call may be wrong. The CDR3 is 15 amino acids. Germline CDR1 is LNHNV and CDR2 is YYDKDF (reference sequence). CDR3 sequence: CATQLGTEPRSEQYF. The CDR3 nucleotides are TGTGCCACCCAGCTCGGGACTGAGCCCCGAAGCGAGCAGTACTTC.

This clone was counted between two and nine times. The J gene is TRBJ2-1, the V gene TRBV7-8; no clear D gene. Germline V lookup: CDR1 SGHVS, CDR2 FQNEAQ. The CDR3 loop spans 15 amino acids. Trimming took off 2 bases at V and 8 bases at J, with 16 bases between the two ends. As DNA, the CDR3 is TGTGCCAGCAGCTTACCCGGTTTCGCAGGCTATGAGCAGTTCTTC. Its protein product is CASSLPGFAGYEQFF.

This sequence joins TRBV28 and TRBJ1-2, with a tentative D call TRBD1 (6 bases). Between the trimmed V and J ends, which lost 6 bases and 6 bases, there was a span of 17 bases. The CDR3 spans 14 residues. Germline V gene data show CDR1 as MDHEN and CDR2 as SYDVKM. The CDR3 sequence is CASRLTGIQHGYTF. In nucleotides, the CDR3 is TGTGCCAGCAGGCTTACAGGGATCCAACATGGCTACACCTTC.

The genes are TRBV27 and TRBJ2-5; D remains unclear. The CDR3 is 17 residues long. V was cut by 3 bases and J by 5 bases, with 22 bases left in between. Germline V CDR1 and CDR2: MNHEY, SMNVEV (reference sequence). The CDR3 sequence: CASSFGSSNAMRETQYF. Here the CDR3 DNA reads TGTGCCAGCAGTTTTGGAAGTAGCAACGCCATGAGGGAGACCCAGTACTTC.

This chain links TRBV6-6 with TRBJ2-7, with D maybe TRBD2 (5 bases). Trimming took off 5 bases at V and 7 bases at J, with 9 bases between the two ends. CDR1 and CDR2 (germline): MNHNY, SVGAGI (reference sequence). This CDR3 contains 11 residues. The CDR3 region is CASSTRGEQYF. The CDR3 bases are TGTGCCAGCAGTACTCGGGGAGAGCAGTACTTC.

The chain links TRBV6-5 to TRBJ2-3; 7 bases fit TRBD2. With 7 bases clipped from V and 2 bases from J, the junction kept 6 bases outside the gene matches. The CDR3 sequence is 14 residues long. The germline V gene has CDR1 MNHEY and CDR2 SVGAGI. The CDR3 bases are TGTGCCAGCACCGAGAGCGGGATCACAGATACGCAGTATTTT. As protein: CASTESGITDTQYF.

The rearrangement joins TRBV6-4 to TRBJ2-3, with D uncertain. Trimming took off 3 bases at V and 2 bases at J, with 6 bases between the two ends. There are 13 residues in the CDR3. Looked up from germline, CDR1 is MRHNA and CDR2 is SNTAGT. CDR3 in amino acids: CASSEEDTDTQYF. CDR3 DNA: TGTGCCAGCAGTGAAGAAGACACAGATACGCAGTATTTT.

The chain links TRBV5-4 to TRBJ2-3, with no clear D. The V end lost 0 bases, the J end lost 4 bases, and 12 bases lay between the germline ends. The CDR3 has 15 amino acids. The V gene's germline CDR1 is SGHNT and CDR2 YYREEE (reference sequence). The chain's CDR3 is CASSLALLGADTQYF. In DNA, the CDR3 is TGTGCCAGCAGCTTGGCCTTATTGGGCGCAGATACGCAGTATTTT.

This clone was seen a few times. V is TRBV5-1 and J is TRBJ1-4, with D perhaps matching TRBD1 (6 bases). Trimming removed 7 bases from V and 5 bases from J, with 18 bases in between. This CDR3 is built from 15 residues. Germline values: CDR1 SGHRS, CDR2 YFSETQ. The CDR3: CASLFGDGQNEKLFF. CDR3 nucleotide sequence: TGCGCCAGCCTGTTCGGGGACGGACAGAATGAAAAACTGTTTTTT.

The rearrangement uses TRBV9 and TRBJ1-1; D unclear. V lost 6 bases and J lost 3, with 15 bases in between. There are 14 residues in the CDR3. Germline CDR1 and CDR2: SGDLS and YYNGEE. Here the CDR3 reads CASKAAPEYTEAFF. DNA for the CDR3: TGTGCCAGCAAGGCAGCCCCAGAGTACACTGAAGCTTTCTTT.

The chain joins TRBV9 to TRBJ1-2; 9 positions match TRBD1. The trim removed 4 bases at V and 6 bases at J, leaving 10 bases unmatched. CDR1 and CDR2 (germline): SGDLS, YYNGEE. This CDR3 spans 15 amino acids. The CDR3 nucleotides read TGTGCCAGCAGCCCTCGGGACAGGGAAAAGAATGGCTACACCTTC. Its protein product is CASSPRDREKNGYTF.

The chain links TRBV7-9 to TRBJ1-2; D is ambiguous. The CDR3 totals 14 residues. Germline CDR1 is SEHNR and CDR2 is FQNEAQ (reference sequence). V dropped 1 base and J dropped 5 bases, with 11 bases sitting between them. CDR3 protein: CASSLDGVGYGYTF. The CDR3 DNA follows: TGTGCCAGCAGCTTAGATGGGGTTGGATATGGCTACACCTTC.

By its share, this clone is medium-sized. The chain links TRBV5-3 to TRBJ1-5; 10 bases are shared with TRBD1. TRBV5-3 counts as an open reading frame of uncertain function. V was clipped by 4 bases and J by 5 bases; unmatched bases: 3. CDR3 size: 14 residues. The CDR3 reads CARSTDRGHQPQHF. In DNA, the CDR3 is TGTGCCAGAAGCACTGACAGGGGGCATCAGCCCCAGCATTTT.

The chain combines TRBV30 with TRBJ1-6; D possibly corresponds to TRBD1 (5 bases). Germline values: CDR1 GTSNPN, CDR2 SVGIG (reference sequence). The CDR3 has 16 residues. V lost 1 base and J 0 bases, leaving 10 bases between the germline ends. CDR3 nucleotides: TGTGCCTGGAGTGCGGGGACCTACTCCTATAATTCACCCCTCCACTTT. This encodes CAWSAGTYSYNSPLHF. Based on the CDR3 plus reference TRBV30 and TRBJ1-6, the full variable domain is SQTIHQWPATLVQPVGSPLSLECTVEGTSNPNLYWYRQAAGRGLQLLFYSVGIGQISSEVPQNLSASRPQDRQFILSSKKLLLSDSGFYLCAWSAGTYSYNSPLHFGNGTRLTVT.

The rearrangement joins TRBV5-1 to TRBJ2-5, with D hard to call. Between the trimmed V and J ends, which lost 0 bases and 0 bases, there was a span of 18 bases. The CDR3 has 18 amino acids. CDR1 and CDR2 (germline): SGHRS, YFSETQ. CDR3 amino acids: CASSLGLQGWQYQETQYF. The CDR3 DNA sequence: TGCGCCAGCAGCTTGGGGCTACAAGGGTGGCAGTACCAAGAGACCCAGTACTTC. The complete variable domain, with remaining parts taken from reference TRBV5-1 and TRBJ2-5, reads KAGVTQTPRYLIKTRGQQVTLSCSPISGHRSVSWYQQTPGQGLQFLFEYFSETQRNKGNFPGRFSGRQFSNSRSEMNVSTLELGDSALYLCASSLGLQGWQYQETQYFGPGTRLLVL.

The V gene is TRBV5-6, the J gene TRBJ2-3; the match to TRBD2 covers 8 bases. CDR1 SGHDT and CDR2 YYEEEE come from the germline V gene. The CDR3 runs to 15 residues. After removal of 2 bases from V and 0 bases from J, the junction contained 2 bases not matched to a gene. The CDR3 loop is CASSLAGASTDTQYF. The CDR3 DNA is TGTGCCAGCAGCTTAGCGGGGGCGAGCACAGATACGCAGTATTTT.

This clone is termed medium-sized. The rearrangement links TRBV4-3 to TRBJ1-5; perhaps TRBD1 as D (5 bases). CDR1 and CDR2 from the germline V gene are LGHNA and YSLEER. Trimming removed 3 bases at V and 2 bases at J, with 14 bases between. This CDR3 spans 16 amino acids. The chain's CDR3 is CASSQARRGGNQPQHF. The DNA for the CDR3 is TGCGCCAGCAGCCAGGCCCGTAGGGGTGGCAATCAGCCCCAGCATTTT.

Here the CDR3 reads CASTRGRGDEKLFF. CDR3 sequence (DNA): TGCGCCAGCACCCGGGGCAGGGGGGACGAAAAACTGTTTTTT. The V and J genes are TRBV5-1 and TRBJ1-4, with 7 bases aligning to TRBD1. From germline, CDR1 is SGHRS and CDR2 YFSETQ. The CDR3 length is 14 residues. The J segment lost 8 bases and the V segment lost 6 bases, leaving 10 bases of the junction unmatched.

This clone is medium-sized by share. The CDR3 nucleotides are TGTGCCAGCACCGTGACAAACACCTACGAGCAGTACTTC. Protein sequence: CASTVTNTYEQYF. The rearrangement joins TRBV28 to TRBJ2-7; D gene uncertain. Trimming cost V 7 bases and J 2 bases, with 12 bases left between them. Per the germline V gene, CDR1 is MDHEN and CDR2 is SYDVKM. The CDR3 spans 13 residues.

This chain connects TRBV10-3 to TRBJ1-3; D remains ambiguous. Trimming took off 9 bases at V and 2 bases at J, with 8 bases between the two ends. Germline lookup yields CDR1 ENHRY and CDR2 SYGVKD. The CDR3 loop spans 12 amino acids. The CDR3 region is CAISVTGNTIYF. Written as DNA, the CDR3 is TGTGCCATTTCCGTAACTGGAAACACCATATATTTT.

A few counts support this clone. The V call is TRBV19, the J call TRBJ1-2, with a possible D match to TRBD1 (5 bases). V shed 4 bases and J shed 4 bases, with 19 bases lying between them. The CDR3 is 16 residues long. Germline V lookup: CDR1 LNHDA, CDR2 SQIVND (reference sequence). CDR3: CASSTSRDDYFYGYTF. For the CDR3, the DNA is TGTGCCAGTAGTACGTCGCGGGACGATTACTTCTATGGCTACACCTTC.

V gene TRBV7-2 combines with J gene TRBJ1-3; no clear D gene. This CDR3 has 16 amino acids. With 2 bases removed from V and 0 bases from J, the gap between germline ends came to 11 bases. The germline V gene has CDR1 SGHTA and CDR2 FQGNSA. As DNA, the CDR3 is TGTGCCAGCAGCTTATCCGGGATGGGCTCTGGAAACACCATATATTTT. This gives the protein CASSLSGMGSGNTIYF.